The rows below give T cell receptor beta chains drawn from one sample of a study of blood T cell repertoires in COVID-19. The data were produced by immunoSEQ multiplex PCR, yet TCRdb's version contains in-frame clones alone and is incomplete. This table holds some 46,000 clones, roughly 85% found once. Sequences were obtained from peripheral blood. All receptors come from a woman aged 80 or over with COVID-19, enrolled during active disease. The CDR3 runs from the conserved cysteine through the conserved F or W. A D gene is named only where the DNA matches it firmly. Expanded clones are given a class, and other clones once, few, many or no size at all.

>NA|NA|TRBJ1-2|TRBV7-2
CASSSTGGANGYTF
TGTGCCAGCAGCTCCACGGGGGGGGCGAATGGCTACACCTTC
>NA|NA|TRBJ2-1|TRBV7-2
CASSLAISYRGANNNEQFF
TGTGCCAGCAGCTTAGCGATATCCTACCGGGGGGCAAATAACAATGAGCAGTTCTTC
>NA|NA|TRBJ2-7|TRBV12-5
CASAIYEQYF
TGTGCTAGTGCCATCTACGAGCAGTACTTC
>NA|once|TRBJ2-7|TRBV28
CASRRGDSLVEQYF
TGTGCCTCTAGACGTGGAGATTCTTTGGTCGAGCAGTACTTC
>TRBD2|NA|TRBJ2-3|TRBV24-1
CATSDGAGGSTDTQYF
TGTGCCACCAGTGACGGAGCGGGGGGGAGCACAGATACGCAGTATTTT
>NA|NA|TRBJ2-7|TRBV15
CATSPRQVSSHEQYF
TGTGCCACCAGCCCGCGACAGGTCTCTTCTCACGAGCAGTACTTC
>TRBD1|NA|TRBJ1-2|TRBV19
CASRETGQNYGYTF
TGTGCCAGTAGGGAGACAGGGCAGAACTATGGCTACACCTTC
>TRBD2|NA|TRBJ2-5|TRBV5-1
CASSLEASGGQETQYF
TGCGCCAGCAGCTTGGAGGCTAGCGGGGGACAAGAGACCCAGTACTTC
>NA|NA|TRBJ2-1|TRBV10-3
CAISDRKYNEQFF
TGTGCCATCAGTGACAGAAAGTACAATGAGCAGTTCTTC
>TRBD2|NA|TRBJ2-5|TRBV5-1
CASSLASGGETQYF
TGCGCCAGCAGCTTGGCTAGCGGGGGTGAGACCCAGTACTTC
>TRBD1|once|TRBJ2-5|TRBV7-2
CASSPRQGAQETQYF
TGTGCCAGCAGCCCCCGACAGGGGGCCCAAGAGACCCAGTACTTC
>TRBD1|NA|TRBJ1-3|TRBV7-2
CASSPWTGSSGNTIYF
TGTGCCAGCAGCCCCTGGACAGGGAGCTCTGGAAACACCATATATTTT
>TRBD1|NA|TRBJ2-7|TRBV28
CASSLTGQGRNEQYF
TGTGCCAGCAGTTTAACCGGACAGGGGAGGAACGAGCAGTACTTC
>NA|NA|TRBJ1-5|TRBV18
CASSLSGTYDQRQPQHF
TGTGCCAGCTCACTTTCCGGGACTTACGACCAACGGCAGCCCCAGCATTTT
>TRBD1|few|TRBJ1-4|TRBV24-1
CATSDNRGRKFATNEKLFF
TGTGCCACCAGTGACAATAGGGGGCGGAAATTTGCAACTAATGAAAAACTGTTTTTT
>NA|many|TRBJ2-2|TRBV27
CASSGSPGRAGELFF
TGTGCCAGCAGTGGGAGCCCAGGACGGGCCGGGGAGCTGTTTTTT
>TRBD2|NA|TRBJ2-5|TRBV19
CASTKAGGGLETQYF
TGTGCCAGTACTAAAGCGGGAGGAGGTCTAGAGACCCAGTACTTC
>NA|NA|TRBJ1-2|TRBV5-1
CASSLREGYGYTF
TGCGCCAGCAGCTTGCGGGAGGGGTATGGCTACACCTTC
>TRBD1|few|TRBJ1-2|TRBV5-4
CASSPTLTGGGYTF
TGTGCCAGCAGCCCTACCCTCACAGGGGGAGGCTACACCTTC
>NA|NA|TRBJ2-5|TRBV11-1
CASVNRVGETQYF
TGTGCCAGCGTAAACAGGGTTGGCGAGACCCAGTACTTC
>TRBD1|NA|TRBJ2-1|TRBV10-1
CASSLTGQIFSYNEQFF
TGCGCCAGCAGTCTGACGGGACAGATCTTCTCCTACAATGAGCAGTTCTTC
>TRBD1|NA|TRBJ1-1|TRBV6-5
CASSRGTELSTEAFF
TGTGCCAGCAGCAGGGGGACGGAGCTAAGCACTGAAGCTTTCTTT
>TRBD1|NA|TRBJ2-5|TRBV5-6
CASSLGDRAAVTQYF
TGTGCCAGCAGCTTGGGTGACAGGGCGGCGGTGACCCAGTACTTC
>NA|NA|TRBJ1-5|TRBV28
CASSLRQGTGQPQHF
TGTGCCAGCAGCCTACGGCAGGGTACCGGTCAGCCCCAGCATTTT
>NA|NA|TRBJ1-1|TRBV6-5
CASSYPAGVLNTEAFF
TGTGCCAGCAGTTACCCCGCAGGGGTGTTGAACACTGAAGCTTTCTTT
>NA|NA|TRBJ1-2|TRBV29-1
CSVEVGTSRYTF
TGCAGCGTTGAAGTCGGGACTTCCCGCTACACCTTC
>NA|NA|TRBJ1-2|TRBV28
CASSSPPTAFTNYGYTF
TGTGCCAGCAGTTCTCCCCCCACAGCTTTTACTAACTATGGCTACACCTTC
>NA|NA|TRBJ1-5|TRBV7-2
CASSLGWTESNQPQHF
TGTGCCAGCAGCTTAGGATGGACAGAAAGCAATCAGCCCCAGCATTTT
>NA|NA|TRBJ2-5|TRBV29-1
CSVRQAGETQYF
TGCAGCGTTCGACAGGCAGGGGAGACCCAGTACTTC
>TRBD2|NA|TRBJ2-3|TRBV27
CASTLLAGGPNTQYF
TGTGCCAGCACCCTATTAGCGGGAGGGCCGAATACGCAGTATTTT
>NA|NA|TRBJ2-1|TRBV7-3
CASSLTAISYNEQFF
TGTGCCAGCAGCTTAACAGCAATCTCCTACAATGAGCAGTTCTTC
>NA|NA|TRBJ2-3|TRBV3-1/TRBV3-2
CASSQVTGSLAHTQYF
TGTGCCAGCAGCCAAGTCACCGGGTCCCTTGCGCATACGCAGTATTTT
>TRBD2|NA|TRBJ2-1|TRBV10-3
CAISAPSGGVNEQFF
TGTGCCATCAGTGCCCCTAGCGGAGGCGTCAATGAGCAGTTCTTC
>TRBD2|NA|TRBJ2-3|TRBV5-1
CASSARTSGDTDTQYF
TGCGCCAGCAGCGCACGGACTAGCGGAGACACAGATACGCAGTATTTT
>TRBD1|NA|TRBJ2-2|TRBV5-1
CASRFPGGTGELFF
TGCGCCAGCAGATTCCCAGGGGGTACCGGGGAGCTGTTTTTT
>TRBD1|NA|TRBJ1-2|TRBV7-9
CASSSDRGPKGNGYTF
TGTGCCAGCAGCTCGGACAGGGGCCCGAAGGGGAATGGCTACACCTTC